Given below is one TCR beta chain in context. Its antigen remains undetermined. No base quality values were provided; no much bigger clone lies one nucleotide off. V sheds 6 bases and J sheds 3 bases, leaving 17 bases between their ends. The CDR3 runs 14 amino acids, cysteine and phenylalanine included. Of the read, only the CDR3 DNA is kept; its 42 bases are in frame from base 1. From the germline V gene (reference sequence), CDR1 is DFQATT and CDR2 is SNEGSKA. The sample comes from a study of response to subunit inactivated influenza vaccine (dated by TCRdb to 2017 to 2018). Context from the whole study: The study used deep quantitative T cell receptor repertoire profiling to track responses to a trivalent subunit inactivated influenza vaccine. Results and caveats for the whole study, not just this receptor: According to the authors, only a limited number of new T cells may be recruited by each seasonal influenza vaccination.

Library generation was performed with RT-PCR. The run used an Illumina HiSeq 2500. The public reads were run again by TCRdb, first through fastp at Q25 and then through MiXCR, and only productive beta chains were kept. When rows share a CDR3 protein, they turn into one entry using the most common DNA and genes. This sample lists around 580,000 distinct CDR3 sequences; roughly 12% were detected once. The ten largest account for 9.5% to 13% of the sample. The receptor was isolated from a man aged 50 to 59 who received an inactivated influenza vaccine. Donor details come from another sample of the same person, matched by shared clones. The sample in question was PBMCs from blood, obtained on the day of vaccination. The chain is encoded by TRBV20-1 joined to TRBJ2-5, and possibly TRBD2, on 6 matching bases. The DNA is as follows: TGCAGTGCCTCGACTGGGGGGAAGGAAGAGACCCAGTACTTC. Its coded protein is CSASTGGKEETQYF.